Listed below are T cell receptor beta chains from one sample, sequenced in a study of response to subunit inactivated influenza vaccine. TCRdb independently ran MiXCR on the RT-PCR reads; one entry per CDR3 protein. The sample lists 540,000 or so distinct CDR3 sequences, 10% to 15% occurring once. Sequenced material: PBMCs from blood, taken 40 to 50 days after vaccination. These receptors came from a man aged 45-60 years who received an inactivated influenza vaccine. The CDR3 runs from the conserved cysteine through the conserved F or W. The D gene is left open where the match is weak. A row's size may be missing; if present it is once, few, many or a size class.

J | D | V | size | CDR3 | DNA
TRBJ2-1 | TRBD2 | TRBV6-2/TRBV6-3 | . | CASSYPFGGGEQFF | TGTGCCAGCAGTTACCCGTTTGGCGGGGGTGAGCAGTTCTTC
TRBJ1-4 | . | TRBV20-1 | few | CSATGREKLFF | TGCAGTGCTACAGGGAGGGAAAAACTGTTTTTT
TRBJ2-1 | . | TRBV20-1 | few | CSATPGLSYNEQFF | TGCAGTGCTACACCGGGACTCTCCTACAATGAGCAGTTCTTC
TRBJ2-7 | . | TRBV29-1 | . | CSVAKGAGSYEQYF | TGCAGCGTTGCAAAAGGGGCAGGAAGCTACGAGCAGTACTTC
TRBJ2-7 | TRBD2 | TRBV7-9 | . | CASSFGTTSAYF | TGTGCCAGCAGCTTCGGGACGACTAGCGCCTACTTC
TRBJ2-1 | TRBD1 | TRBV3-1 | many | CASSHWDRSPNEQFF | TGTGCCAGCAGCCATTGGGACAGATCCCCCAATGAGCAGTTCTTC
TRBJ2-7 | . | TRBV29-1 | . | CSVGVRATYEQYF | TGCAGCGTTGGAGTCAGGGCCACCTACGAGCAGTACTTC
TRBJ1-4 | . | TRBV7-8 | few | CASSLVGGGEKLFF | TGTGCCAGCAGCTTAGTAGGGGGAGGTGAAAAACTGTTTTTT
TRBJ2-3 | TRBD2 | TRBV20-1 | few | CSASNLPGRDYTDTQYF | TGCAGTGCCTCCAATCTCCCGGGACGGGACTACACAGATACGCAGTATTTT
TRBJ2-1 | TRBD1 | TRBV4-1 | few | CASSQVGTDYNEQFF | TGCGCCAGCAGCCAAGTGGGGACAGACTACAATGAGCAGTTCTTC
TRBJ2-7 | . | TRBV12-3/TRBV12-4 | many | CASSFGHSGFNEQYF | TGTGCCAGCAGCTTCGGACACAGTGGTTTCAACGAGCAGTACTTC
TRBJ2-3 | TRBD2 | TRBV6-5 | . | CASSSGTSSRTDTQYF | TGTGCCAGCAGTTCCGGGACTAGCTCCCGCACAGATACGCAGTATTTT
TRBJ1-1 | . | TRBV7-2 | many | CASSFTRVGTEAFF | TGTGCCAGCAGCTTTACAAGGGTAGGCACTGAAGCTTTCTTT
TRBJ1-2 | TRBD1 | TRBV29-1 | . | CSVGQGRDGYTF | TGCAGCGTTGGACAGGGGAGGGATGGCTACACCTTC
TRBJ2-1 | . | TRBV21-1 | few | CARVRSQHHPYNEQFF | TGTGCCAGGGTTCGGTCCCAACATCACCCTTACAATGAGCAGTTCTTC
TRBJ2-5 | . | TRBV27 | few | CASSLYWGETQYF | TGTGCCAGCAGTTTATACTGGGGCGAGACCCAGTACTTC
TRBJ2-5 | TRBD2 | TRBV9 | few | CASSVGGSGTQETQYF | TGTGCCAGCAGCGTAGGTGGTAGCGGGACCCAAGAGACCCAGTACTTC
TRBJ2-1 | . | TRBV6-1 | many | CANSLGPSSYNEQFF | TGTGCCAACAGCCTCGGCCCGAGCTCCTACAATGAGCAGTTCTTC
TRBJ2-1 | . | TRBV6-7 | few | CASGWAPRHEQFF | TGTGCCAGCGGCTGGGCTCCCCGGCATGAGCAGTTCTTC
TRBJ1-1 | TRBD1 | TRBV12-3/TRBV12-4 | few | CASSPDRVDTEAFF | TGTGCCAGCAGTCCCGACAGGGTAGACACTGAAGCTTTCTTT
TRBJ2-2 | . | TRBV11-3 | . | CASSHRWGTNTGELFF | TGTGCCAGCAGCCATCGGTGGGGTACGAACACCGGGGAGCTGTTTTTT
TRBJ2-1 | . | TRBV5-5 | many | CASSFEGISSYNEQFF | TGTGCCAGCAGCTTCGAAGGTATCAGCTCCTACAATGAGCAGTTCTTC
TRBJ2-1 | . | TRBV18 | . | CASLTYEGTDNEQFF | TGTGCCAGCCTCACTTATGAGGGAACGGACAATGAGCAGTTCTTC
TRBJ2-7 | TRBD1 | TRBV15 | few | CATSRNRQGLWEQYF | TGTGCCACCAGCAGAAACCGACAGGGGCTATGGGAGCAGTACTTC
TRBJ1-1 | TRBD1 | TRBV18 | . | CASSPGQGWSGTEAFF | TGTGCCAGCTCCCCGGGACAGGGCTGGTCGGGCACTGAAGCTTTCTTT
TRBJ2-2 | TRBD1 | TRBV6-2/TRBV6-3 | . | CASSDRVHTGELFF | TGTGCCAGCAGTGACAGGGTACACACCGGGGAGCTGTTTTTT
TRBJ2-5 | . | TRBV10-3 | . | CASQGAAVGETQYF | TGTGCCTCCCAGGGAGCAGCAGTAGGGGAGACCCAGTACTTC
TRBJ2-3 | . | TRBV28 | . | CASSSGSHTDTQYF | TGTGCCAGCAGTTCCGGCAGCCACACAGATACGCAGTATTTT
TRBJ2-1 | TRBD2 | TRBV11-2 | . | CASRSVAGAPYNEQFF | TGTGCCAGCCGTTCCGTAGCGGGGGCCCCCTACAATGAGCAGTTCTTC
TRBJ2-1 | . | TRBV7-2 | . | CASSLVEGKDNEQFF | TGTGCCAGCAGCTTAGTGGAGGGAAAGGACAATGAGCAGTTCTTC
TRBJ2-1 | TRBD2 | TRBV7-3 | . | CASSPTAGAYNEQFF | TGTGCCAGCAGCCCAACAGCGGGAGCCTACAATGAGCAGTTCTTC
TRBJ2-3 | . | TRBV13 | . | CASSLGRFRGRTTDTQYF | TGTGCCAGCAGCTTAGGTCGGTTCCGGGGGCGAACCACAGATACGCAGTATTTT
TRBJ2-5 | TRBD1 | TRBV28 | . | CASSLLGQGQETQYF | TGTGCCAGCAGTTTGTTAGGACAGGGGCAAGAGACCCAGTACTTC
TRBJ2-5 | TRBD2 | TRBV4-1 | few | CASSQPSGGEETQYF | TGCGCCAGCAGCCAACCTAGCGGGGGGGAAGAGACCCAGTACTTC
TRBJ1-1 | . | TRBV28 | few | CASSLQGGPEAFF | TGTGCCAGCAGTTTACAAGGCGGACCCGAAGCTTTCTTT
TRBJ1-2 | TRBD1 | TRBV6-7 | few | CASSYPKTGGYGYTF | TGTGCCAGCAGTTACCCAAAAACAGGGGGCTATGGCTACACCTTC
TRBJ2-7 | . | TRBV28 | many | CASSKTLPYEQYF | TGTGCCAGCAGCAAGACTCTTCCCTACGAGCAGTACTTC
TRBJ2-1 | . | TRBV6-2/TRBV6-3 | . | CASSWGGPYNEQFF | TGTGCCAGCAGTTGGGGGGGCCCGTACAATGAGCAGTTCTTC
TRBJ2-3 | . | TRBV5-1 | few | CASSPERATDTQYF | TGCGCCAGCAGCCCCGAGAGGGCAACAGATACGCAGTATTTT
TRBJ2-5 | TRBD2 | TRBV20-1 | many | CSARDSTSGRETQYF | TGCAGTGCTAGAGATAGTACTAGCGGGAGGGAGACCCAGTACTTC
TRBJ2-7 | TRBD2 | TRBV20-1 | . | CSVESGTSGPEQYF | TGCAGTGTAGAAAGTGGGACTAGCGGGCCCGAGCAGTACTTC
TRBJ2-7 | . | TRBV7-8 | few | CASSYGTVTYEQYF | TGTGCCAGCAGCTACGGGACGGTGACCTACGAGCAGTACTTC
TRBJ2-5 | TRBD2 | TRBV12-3/TRBV12-4 | many | CASSLGLAGGFGETQYF | TGTGCCAGCAGTTTAGGGCTAGCGGGAGGTTTTGGAGAGACCCAGTACTTC
TRBJ2-5 | . | TRBV5-1 | . | CASSSKFRDFQETQYF | TGCGCCAGCAGCTCGAAATTCCGGGACTTCCAAGAGACCCAGTACTTC
TRBJ2-6 | . | TRBV5-6 | . | CASSLGASGANVLTF | TGTGCCAGCAGCTTGGGGGCTTCTGGGGCCAACGTCCTGACTTTC
TRBJ1-2 | . | TRBV5-1 | few | CASAPRATNYGYTF | TGCGCCAGCGCTCCCCGGGCGACTAACTATGGCTACACCTTC
TRBJ2-3 | . | TRBV15 | many | CATSRDFFSSTDTQYF | TGTGCCACCAGCAGAGATTTCTTCTCCAGCACAGATACGCAGTATTTT
TRBJ2-3 | . | TRBV7-3 | few | CASSLTYRAPDTQYF | TGTGCCAGCAGCTTAACGTACAGGGCCCCAGATACGCAGTATTTT
TRBJ2-7 | . | TRBV20-1 | few | CSGEGGDLAYEQYF | TGCAGCGGGGAGGGGGGAGACCTGGCCTACGAGCAGTACTTC
TRBJ2-7 | . | TRBV29-1 | few | CSVDVRNSYEQYF | TGCAGCGTTGACGTACGGAACTCCTACGAGCAGTACTTC
TRBJ1-1 | . | TRBV20-1 | many | CSARGGPEAFF | TGCAGTGCTAGGGGGGGCCCTGAAGCTTTCTTT
TRBJ2-3 | . | TRBV12-3/TRBV12-4 | few | CASSFSGDTDTQYF | TGTGCCAGCAGTTTCTCCGGGGACACAGATACGCAGTATTTT
TRBJ2-7 | . | TRBV10-3 | few | CAISESGPNYEQYF | TGTGCCATCAGTGAGTCTGGGCCGAACTACGAGCAGTACTTC
TRBJ2-7 | . | TRBV10-1 | . | CASSEGGTVSYEQYF | TGCGCCAGCAGTGAGGGCGGGACAGTCTCCTACGAGCAGTACTTC
TRBJ2-1 | TRBD1 | TRBV10-3 | . | CAISDRGLHNEQFF | TGTGCCATCAGTGACAGGGGGCTTCACAATGAGCAGTTCTTC